Below, 26 T cell receptor beta chains from the same sample are listed, as sequenced in a study of beta chain features in type 1 diabetes. The sequenced template was cDNA made from the entire isolated RNA. TCRdb keeps only in-frame clones here, not all; method: immunoSEQ multiplex PCR. The table lists 450,000 to 550,000 clones, 25% to 35% of them singletons. The sequencing sample was made of naive CD4+ T cells from blood. The receptors here all came from a man aged 18 to 30 in good health.

The V gene is TRBV30, the J gene TRBJ1-3; D uncertain. V was cut by 1 base and J by 0 bases, with 1 base left in between. Germline loops: CDR1 GTSNPN, CDR2 SVGIG (reference sequence). The CDR3 totals 12 residues. The DNA of the CDR3 is TGTGCCTGGAGTGACTCTGGAAACACCATATATTTT. Amino acid sequence: CAWSDSGNTIYF.

V and J are TRBV29-1 and TRBJ2-4, with D unresolved. Trimming took 1 base from V and 0 from J, leaving 1 base between them. Germline loops: CDR1 SQVTM, CDR2 ANQGSEA. CDR3 length equals 12 residues. CDR3 in amino acids: CSVEGAKNIQYF. CDR3 bases: TGCAGCGTTGAAGGAGCCAAAAACATTCAGTACTTC.

This clone was recorded a few times. The chain employs TRBV28 and TRBJ1-3; D is uncertain. CDR3 length: 11 amino acids. V was clipped by 4 bases and J by 7 bases, with 5 bases between them. The germline V gene encodes CDR1 MDHEN and CDR2 SYDVKM. The CDR3 region is CASSYMNTIYF. The CDR3 bases are TGTGCCAGCAGTTACATGAACACCATATATTTT. The variable domain in full, with the rest retrieved from reference TRBV28 and TRBJ1-3, is DVKVTQSSRYLVKRTGEKVFLECVQDMDHENMFWYRQDPGLGLRLIYFSYDVKMKEKGDIPEGYSVSREKKERFSLILESASTNQTSMYLCASSYMNTIYFGEGSWLTVV.

The chain links TRBV30 to TRBJ2-3; TRBD1 agrees at 7 bases. V lost 1 base and J lost 6; bases outside the gene matches: 4. This CDR3 comprises 13 residues. Germline V gene data show CDR1 as GTSNPN and CDR2 as SVGIG (reference sequence). The CDR3: CAWSERGRDTQYF. The CDR3 region has the DNA TGTGCCTGGAGTGAGAGGGGGCGGGATACGCAGTATTTT.

The chain links TRBV5-1 to TRBJ2-3; 8 nucleotides agree with TRBD2. Germline-derived CDR1 and CDR2 are SGHRS and YFSETQ. The CDR3 is made up of 16 amino acids. V was pared by 0 bases and J by 0 bases, with 3 bases of the junction left unmatched. CDR3 protein: CASSLVLADSTDTQYF. The DNA for the CDR3 is TGCGCCAGCAGCTTGGTACTAGCGGATAGCACAGATACGCAGTATTTT.

This clone was counted a single time. CDR3 nucleotide sequence: TGTGCCAGCAGCTTCGGGACTATCCAAGAGACCCAGTACTTC. It codes for CASSFGTIQETQYF. This sequence joins TRBV7-2 and TRBJ2-5; 7 bases are a match to TRBD2. This CDR3 comprises 14 residues. Germline CDR1 and CDR2: SGHTA and FQGNSA. The trim removed 3 bases at V and 1 base at J, leaving 2 bases unmatched.

The rearrangement uses TRBV5-1 and TRBJ2-3; D may be TRBD2 (5 bases). The V gene's germline CDR1 is SGHRS and CDR2 YFSETQ. The V end lost 4 bases, the J end lost 4 bases, and 10 bases lay between the germline ends. The CDR3 loop spans 13 amino acids. The CDR3 sequence: CASSALEADTQYF. The CDR3 bases are TGCGCCAGCAGCGCCCTGGAGGCAGATACGCAGTATTTT. Complete variable domain (other parts from reference TRBV5-1 and TRBJ2-3): KAGVTQTPRYLIKTRGQQVTLSCSPISGHRSVSWYQQTPGQGLQFLFEYFSETQRNKGNFPGRFSGRQFSNSRSEMNVSTLELGDSALYLCASSALEADTQYFGPGTRLTVL.

This rearrangement joins TRBV7-3 to TRBJ2-1; 7 bases align to TRBD2. This CDR3 is built from 15 residues. In germline, CDR1 is SGHTA, CDR2 FQGTGA. V gave up 5 bases and J gave up 5 bases; unmatched junction bases: 9. CDR3 sequence reads: CASSPAGGSNNEQFF. CDR3 in DNA: TGTGCCAGCAGCCCCGCTGGCGGGAGTAACAATGAGCAGTTCTTC.

The chain recombines TRBV5-1 with TRBJ2-7; D gene unclear. This CDR3 spans 11 amino acids. Trimming took 0 bases from V and 7 from J, leaving 5 bases between them. Germline CDR1 is SGHRS and CDR2 is YFSETQ. This CDR3 is CASSLDVEQYF. Written as DNA, the CDR3 is TGCGCCAGCAGCTTGGACGTGGAGCAGTACTTC.

This chain links TRBV7-8 with TRBJ2-7; 8 bases match TRBD1. CDR1 and CDR2 from the germline V gene are SGHVS and FQNEAQ. This CDR3 is 16 amino acids long. V lost 5 bases to trimming and J lost 3 bases; unmatched junction nucleotides: 12. The chain's CDR3 is CASSAGQGIDLYEQYF. CDR3 DNA sequence: TGTGCCAGCAGCGCCGGACAGGGAATCGATCTCTACGAGCAGTACTTC.

This clone occurred a few times. The rearrangement uses TRBV29-1 and TRBJ1-4, with a weak D call TRBD1 (6 bases). Germline V CDR1 and CDR2: SQVTM, ANQGSEA. The CDR3 has 13 residues. Trimming removed 0 bases from V and 11 bases from J, with 13 bases in between. CDR3 sequence: CSVEDQTGDKLFF. CDR3 sequence (DNA): TGCAGCGTTGAAGATCAGACAGGAGATAAACTGTTTTTT.

As DNA, the CDR3 is TGTGCCAGCAAGGGGCTAGCGCAAAATGAGCAGTTCTTC. Its translation: CASKGLAQNEQFF. The chain recombines TRBV6-1 with TRBJ2-1, with a tentative D call TRBD2 (6 bases). Trimming removed 7 bases at V and 7 bases at J, with 14 bases between. Per the germline V gene, CDR1 is MNHNS and CDR2 is SASEGT. This CDR3 has 13 amino acids.

This chain connects TRBV7-8 to TRBJ2-1; 12 positions agree with TRBD2. This CDR3 spans 13 amino acids. Germline V CDR1 and CDR2: SGHVS, FQNEAQ. The trim removed 6 bases at V and 6 bases at J, leaving 0 bases unmatched. CDR3 in amino acids: CASRLAGGNEQFF. The CDR3 region has the DNA TGTGCCAGCAGACTAGCGGGAGGCAATGAGCAGTTCTTC.

The gene calls are TRBV7-2 and TRBJ2-3, with no clear D. Germline V lookup: CDR1 SGHTA, CDR2 FQGNSA. The CDR3 is 15 residues long. Deletions cut 1 base from V and 3 bases from J, with 11 bases between. Here the CDR3 reads CASSLGLARTDTQYF. In nucleotides, the CDR3 is TGTGCCAGCAGCTTAGGTCTGGCCCGAACAGATACGCAGTATTTT.

The chain links TRBV5-4 to TRBJ2-3; D may be TRBD2 (5 bases). Germline CDR1 SGHNT, CDR2 YYREEE (reference sequence). V was cut by 4 bases and J by 0 bases, with 15 bases left in between. The CDR3 runs 16 residues. CDR3 in DNA: TGTGCCAGCAGCCCCGTGGCGGGCCCTAGCACAGATACGCAGTATTTT. This encodes CASSPVAGPSTDTQYF.

This clone appeared a few times. V gene TRBV6-6 combines with J gene TRBJ1-2; tentative D call: TRBD1 (6 bases). The germline CDR1 and CDR2 sequences are MNHNY and SVGAGI (reference sequence). The V gene lost 2 bases and the J gene lost 8 bases, with 15 bases spanning the gap. The CDR3 loop spans 14 amino acids. CDR3 sequence (DNA): TGTGCCAGCAGTTACAGGGAGGGGGGAGAGGGCTACACCTTC. It specifies CASSYREGGEGYTF.

Only a few counts were recorded for this clone. V gene TRBV7-9 combines with J gene TRBJ2-1, with 11 bases lining up with TRBD1. Per the germline V gene, CDR1 is SEHNR and CDR2 is FQNEAQ (reference sequence). The ends lost 5 bases at V and 2 bases at J; junction bases unmatched: 2. The CDR3 covers 15 residues. The CDR3 region has the DNA TGTGCCAGCAGCACGGGACAGGGGGCCTACAATGAGCAGTTCTTC. Protein sequence: CASSTGQGAYNEQFF.

This chain joins TRBV5-1 and TRBJ2-5; TRBD2 aligns across 9 bases. Looked up from germline, CDR1 is SGHRS and CDR2 is YFSETQ. With 0 bases clipped from V and 5 bases from J, the junction kept 2 bases outside the gene matches. This CDR3 spans 14 amino acids. The CDR3 is CASSLESGRETQYF. The DNA of the CDR3 is TGCGCCAGCAGCTTGGAGAGCGGGAGGGAGACCCAGTACTTC.

This clone was counted only a few times. V and J are TRBV7-9 and TRBJ2-3; 7 bases line up with TRBD1. This CDR3 spans 15 amino acids. The germline CDR1 and CDR2 sequences are SEHNR and FQNEAQ (reference sequence). Germline trimming cut 3 bases from V and 4 bases from J; bases unmatched to any gene: 7. DNA for the CDR3: TGTGCCAGCAGCTTCCTGACAGGGAGCGCAGATACGCAGTATTTT. This sequence encodes CASSFLTGSADTQYF.

This clone was observed a handful of times. This chain links TRBV30 with TRBJ1-1; D is perhaps TRBD1 (6 bases). The ends were cut back, 4 bases at V and 1 base at J, with 10 bases in the middle. The CDR3 extends over 13 amino acids. CDR1 is GTSNPN, CDR2 SVGIG, per germline (reference sequence). The CDR3 DNA sequence: TGTGCCTGGAAGGACAGTTCGAACACTGAAGCTTTCTTT. The encoded protein is CAWKDSSNTEAFF.

This clone was observed once. The gene calls are TRBV11-2 and TRBJ2-5, with D perhaps TRBD2 (5 bases). V was shortened by 3 bases and J by 0 bases, with 8 bases between the two germline ends. This CDR3 comprises 14 residues. The germline gives CDR1 SGHAT, CDR2 FQNNGV. The CDR3 DNA reads TGTGCCAGCAGCTTCGGACTTAACCAAGAGACCCAGTACTTC. Its protein product is CASSFGLNQETQYF.

This clone has more than one count but fewer than ten. This rearrangement joins TRBV7-8 to TRBJ1-4; the match to TRBD1 covers 7 bases. The germline V gene encodes CDR1 SGHVS and CDR2 FQNEAQ. This CDR3 comprises 15 residues. Losses at the gene ends were 5 bases for V and 7 bases for J; bases not matched to a gene: 10. This chain's CDR3 is CASSPYRGGFEKLFF. In DNA, the CDR3 is TGTGCCAGCAGCCCCTACAGGGGAGGGTTTGAAAAACTGTTTTTT.

A few counts support this clone. The V call is TRBV7-2, the J call TRBJ2-3, with D uncertain. Per the germline V gene, CDR1 is SGHTA and CDR2 is FQGNSA. This CDR3 contains 13 residues. V gave up 6 bases and J gave up 3 bases, with 10 bases separating them. In DNA form, the CDR3 reads TGTGCCAGCAGTAATGGCCGGACAGATACGCAGTATTTT. It yields the protein CASSNGRTDTQYF.

This clone was detected a few times. This chain links TRBV7-6 with TRBJ2-5, with D perhaps TRBD2 (6 bases). The germline V gene encodes CDR1 SGHVS and CDR2 FNYEAQ. This CDR3 contains 14 residues. V lost 1 base, J lost 9 bases, and 15 bases lay in between. The CDR3 sequence is CASSLDGGALAQYF. CDR3 sequence (DNA): TGTGCCAGCAGCTTAGACGGCGGGGCTTTGGCCCAGTACTTC.

This chain links TRBV11-3 with TRBJ2-1; D is perhaps TRBD2 (5 bases). Trimming left V 6 bases short and J 5 bases short, with 11 bases between. Per germline, CDR1 SGHNT and CDR2 YENEEA. This CDR3 contains 13 residues. The CDR3 loop is CASRGTRDNEQFF. As DNA, the CDR3 is TGTGCCAGCAGAGGCACGCGGGACAATGAGCAGTTCTTC.

This clone occurred a few times. V is TRBV29-1 and J is TRBJ2-7, with TRBD1 matching 8 bases. Germline-derived CDR1 and CDR2 are SQVTM and ANQGSEA. This CDR3 contains 15 residues. The V gene end was trimmed by 6 bases and the J gene end by 0 bases; junction bases not matched to a gene: 10. The CDR3, as DNA: TGCAGCGTCAGCGACAGGGGTAGTTTCTCCTACGAGCAGTACTTC. Protein sequence: CSVSDRGSFSYEQYF.